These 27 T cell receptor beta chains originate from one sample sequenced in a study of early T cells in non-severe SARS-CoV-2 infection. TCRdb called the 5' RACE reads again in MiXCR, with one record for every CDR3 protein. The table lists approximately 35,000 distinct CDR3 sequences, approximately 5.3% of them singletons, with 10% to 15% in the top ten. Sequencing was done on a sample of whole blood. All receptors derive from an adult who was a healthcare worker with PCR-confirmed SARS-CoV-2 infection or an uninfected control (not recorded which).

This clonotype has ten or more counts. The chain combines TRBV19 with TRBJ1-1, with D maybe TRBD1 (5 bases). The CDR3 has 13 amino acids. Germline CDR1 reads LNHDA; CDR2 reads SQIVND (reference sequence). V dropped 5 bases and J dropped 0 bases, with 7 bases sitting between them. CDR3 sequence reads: CASSGTLNTEAFF. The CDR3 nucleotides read TGTGCCAGTAGTGGGACCTTGAACACTGAAGCTTTCTTT.

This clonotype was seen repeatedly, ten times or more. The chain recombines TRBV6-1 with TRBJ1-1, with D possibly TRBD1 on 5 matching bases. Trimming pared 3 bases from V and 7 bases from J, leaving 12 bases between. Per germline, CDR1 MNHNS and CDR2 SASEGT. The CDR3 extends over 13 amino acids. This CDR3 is CASSDGGGIEAFF. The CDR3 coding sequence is TGTGCCAGCAGTGATGGGGGGGGGATTGAAGCTTTCTTT.

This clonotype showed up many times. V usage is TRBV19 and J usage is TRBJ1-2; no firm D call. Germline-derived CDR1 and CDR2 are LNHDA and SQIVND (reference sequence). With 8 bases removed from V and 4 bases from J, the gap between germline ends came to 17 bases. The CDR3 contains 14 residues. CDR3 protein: CASEDGISPYGYTF. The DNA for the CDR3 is TGTGCCAGTGAAGACGGAATCTCGCCCTATGGCTACACCTTC.

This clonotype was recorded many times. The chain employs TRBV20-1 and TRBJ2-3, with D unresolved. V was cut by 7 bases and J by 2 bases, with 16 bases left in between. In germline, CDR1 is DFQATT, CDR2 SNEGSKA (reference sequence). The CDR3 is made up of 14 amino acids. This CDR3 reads CSVPGLGSTDTQYF. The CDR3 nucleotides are TGCAGTGTCCCAGGCCTCGGGTCCACAGATACGCAGTATTTT.

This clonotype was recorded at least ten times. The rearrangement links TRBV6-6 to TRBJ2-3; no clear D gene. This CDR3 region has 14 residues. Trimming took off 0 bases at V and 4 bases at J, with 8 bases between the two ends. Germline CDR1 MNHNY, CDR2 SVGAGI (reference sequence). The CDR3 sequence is CASSYSKRPDTQYF. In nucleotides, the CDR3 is TGTGCCAGCAGTTACTCGAAGAGGCCAGATACGCAGTATTTT.

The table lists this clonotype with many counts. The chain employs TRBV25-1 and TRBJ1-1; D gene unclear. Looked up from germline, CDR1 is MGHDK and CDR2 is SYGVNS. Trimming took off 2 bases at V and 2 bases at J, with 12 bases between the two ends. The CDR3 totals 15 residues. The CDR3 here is CASSEPNRPNTEAFF. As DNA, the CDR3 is TGTGCCAGCAGTGAACCGAATCGGCCAAACACTGAAGCTTTCTTT.

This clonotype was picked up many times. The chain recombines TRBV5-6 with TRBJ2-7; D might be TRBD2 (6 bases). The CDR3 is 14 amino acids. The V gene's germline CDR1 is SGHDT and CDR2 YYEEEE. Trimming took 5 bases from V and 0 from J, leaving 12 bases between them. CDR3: CASSRGAGSYEQYF. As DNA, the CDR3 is TGTGCCAGCAGTCGAGGAGCGGGCTCCTACGAGCAGTACTTC.

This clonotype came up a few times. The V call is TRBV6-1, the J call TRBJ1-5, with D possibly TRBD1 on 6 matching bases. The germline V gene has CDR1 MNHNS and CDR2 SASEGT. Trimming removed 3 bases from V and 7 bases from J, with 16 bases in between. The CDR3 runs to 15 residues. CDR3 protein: CASSEGVGGRQPQHF. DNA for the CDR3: TGTGCCAGCAGTGAGGGGGTAGGGGGACGGCAGCCCCAGCATTTT.

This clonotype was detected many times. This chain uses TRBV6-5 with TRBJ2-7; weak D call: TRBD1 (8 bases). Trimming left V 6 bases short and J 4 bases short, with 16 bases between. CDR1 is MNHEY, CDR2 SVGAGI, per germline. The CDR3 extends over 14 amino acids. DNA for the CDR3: TGTGCCAGCAGACGACAGGGGAGGGGGTACGAGCAGTACTTC. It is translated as CASRRQGRGYEQYF.

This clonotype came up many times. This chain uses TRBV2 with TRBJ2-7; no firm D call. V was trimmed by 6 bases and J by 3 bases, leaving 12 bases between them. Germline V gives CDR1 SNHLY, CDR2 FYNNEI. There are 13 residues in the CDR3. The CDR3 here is CASRMSQNYEQYF. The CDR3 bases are TGTGCCAGCAGGATGAGCCAGAACTACGAGCAGTACTTC.

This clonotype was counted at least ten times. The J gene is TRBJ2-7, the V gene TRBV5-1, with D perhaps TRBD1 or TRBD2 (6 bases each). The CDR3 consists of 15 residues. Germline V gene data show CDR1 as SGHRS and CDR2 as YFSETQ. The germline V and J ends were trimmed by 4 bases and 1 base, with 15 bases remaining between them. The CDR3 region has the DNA TGCGCCAGCAGCAGTCTCCGGGGGCGGTCCTACGAGCAGTACTTC. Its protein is CASSSLRGRSYEQYF. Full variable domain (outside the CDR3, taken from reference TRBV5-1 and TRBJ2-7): KAGVTQTPRYLIKTRGQQVTLSCSPISGHRSVSWYQQTPGQGLQFLFEYFSETQRNKGNFPGRFSGRQFSNSRSEMNVSTLELGDSALYLCASSSLRGRSYEQYFGPGTRLTVT.

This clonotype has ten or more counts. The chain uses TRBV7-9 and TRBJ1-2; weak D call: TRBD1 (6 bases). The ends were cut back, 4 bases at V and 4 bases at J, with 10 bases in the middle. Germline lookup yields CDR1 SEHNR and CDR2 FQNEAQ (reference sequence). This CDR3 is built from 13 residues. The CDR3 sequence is CASSWGHSYGYTF. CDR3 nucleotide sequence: TGTGCCAGCAGCTGGGGACATTCCTATGGCTACACCTTC. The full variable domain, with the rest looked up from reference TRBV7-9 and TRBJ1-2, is DTGVSQNPRHKITKRGQNVTFRCDPISEHNRLYWYRQTLGQGPEFLTYFQNEAQLEKSRLLSDRFSAERPKGSFSTLEIQRTEQGDSAMYLCASSWGHSYGYTFGSGTRLTVV.

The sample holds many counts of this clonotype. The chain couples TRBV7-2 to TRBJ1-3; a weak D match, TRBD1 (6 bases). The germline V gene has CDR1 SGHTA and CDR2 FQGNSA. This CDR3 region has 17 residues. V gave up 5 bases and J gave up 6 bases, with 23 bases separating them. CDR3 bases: TGTGCCAGCAGCCACGGACCACAGGGAGGCTCGGCAAACACCATATATTTT. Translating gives CASSHGPQGGSANTIYF. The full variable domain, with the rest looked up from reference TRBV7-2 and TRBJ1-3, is GAGVSQSPSNKVTEKGKDVELRCDPISGHTALYWYRQSLGQGLEFLIYFQGNSAPDKSGLPSDRFSAERTGGSVSTLTIQRTQQEDSAVYLCASSHGPQGGSANTIYFGEGSWLTVV.

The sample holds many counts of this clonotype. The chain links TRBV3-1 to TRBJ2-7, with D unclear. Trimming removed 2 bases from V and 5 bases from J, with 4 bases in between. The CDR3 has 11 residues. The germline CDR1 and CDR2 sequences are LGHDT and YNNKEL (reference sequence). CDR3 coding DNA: TGTGCCAGCAGCCAAAGAGACGAGCAGTACTTC. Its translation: CASSQRDEQYF.

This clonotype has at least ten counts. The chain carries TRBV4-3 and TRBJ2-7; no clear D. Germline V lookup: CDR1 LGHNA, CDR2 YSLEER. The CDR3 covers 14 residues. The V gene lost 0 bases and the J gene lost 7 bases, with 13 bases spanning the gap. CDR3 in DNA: TGCGCCAGCAGCCAAGACGGTGGGCTGGGGGAGCAGTACTTC. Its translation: CASSQDGGLGEQYF.

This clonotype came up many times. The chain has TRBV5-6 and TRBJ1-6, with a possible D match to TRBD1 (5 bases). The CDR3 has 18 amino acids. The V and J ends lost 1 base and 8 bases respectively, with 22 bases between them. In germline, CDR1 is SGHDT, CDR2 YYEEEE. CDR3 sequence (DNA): TGTGCCAGCAGCTTGCATGCAGCCCAGGGATTGTCCTATTCACCCCTCCACTTT. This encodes CASSLHAAQGLSYSPLHF.

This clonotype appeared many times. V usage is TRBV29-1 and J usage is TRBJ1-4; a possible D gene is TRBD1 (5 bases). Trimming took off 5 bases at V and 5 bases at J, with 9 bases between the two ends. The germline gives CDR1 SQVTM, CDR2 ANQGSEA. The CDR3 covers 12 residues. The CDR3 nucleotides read TGCAGCGTTTTTTCAGGGAATGAAAAACTGTTTTTT. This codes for CSVFSGNEKLFF.

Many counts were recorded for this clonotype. The CDR3 protein is CASSPRTGPKEETQYF. CDR3 coding DNA: TGTGCCAGCAGCCCCCGGACAGGGCCCAAAGAAGAGACCCAGTACTTC. The J gene is TRBJ2-5, the V gene TRBV7-2; 8 bases are shared with TRBD1. Trimming took 5 bases from V and 3 from J; bases not matched to a gene: 11. CDR3 length: 16 amino acids. Germline CDR1 and CDR2: SGHTA and FQGNSA.

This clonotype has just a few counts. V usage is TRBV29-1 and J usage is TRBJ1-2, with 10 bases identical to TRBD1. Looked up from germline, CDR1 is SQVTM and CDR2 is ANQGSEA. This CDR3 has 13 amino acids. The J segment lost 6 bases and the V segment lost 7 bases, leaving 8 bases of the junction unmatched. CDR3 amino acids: CSAASGQGDGYTF. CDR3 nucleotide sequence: TGCAGCGCGGCCTCCGGACAGGGGGATGGCTACACCTTC.

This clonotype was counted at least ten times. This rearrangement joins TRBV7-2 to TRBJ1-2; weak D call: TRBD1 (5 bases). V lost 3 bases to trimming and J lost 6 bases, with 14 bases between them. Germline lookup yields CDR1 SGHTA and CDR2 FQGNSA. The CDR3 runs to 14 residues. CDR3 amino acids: CASSFFEGIDGYTF. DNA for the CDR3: TGTGCCAGCAGCTTCTTCGAGGGGATCGATGGCTACACCTTC.

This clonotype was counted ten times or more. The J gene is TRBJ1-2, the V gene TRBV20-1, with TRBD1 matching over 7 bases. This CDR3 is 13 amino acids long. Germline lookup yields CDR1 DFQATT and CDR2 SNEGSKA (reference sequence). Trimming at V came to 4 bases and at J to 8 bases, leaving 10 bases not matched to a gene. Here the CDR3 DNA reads TGCAGTGCTACGGAGGGGGCATCGCGAGGCTACACCTTC. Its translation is CSATEGASRGYTF.

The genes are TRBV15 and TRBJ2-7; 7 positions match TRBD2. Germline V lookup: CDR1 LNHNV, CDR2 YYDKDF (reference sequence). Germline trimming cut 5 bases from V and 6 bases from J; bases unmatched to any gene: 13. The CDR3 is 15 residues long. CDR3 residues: CATSSIGGSIAEQYF. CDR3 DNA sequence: TGTGCCACCAGCTCGATCGGGGGGTCAATCGCCGAGCAGTACTTC.

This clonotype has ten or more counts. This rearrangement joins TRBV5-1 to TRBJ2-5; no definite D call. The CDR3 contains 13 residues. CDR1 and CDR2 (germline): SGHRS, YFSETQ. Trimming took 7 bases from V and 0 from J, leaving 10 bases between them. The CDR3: CASATTNQETQYF. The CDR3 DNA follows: TGCGCCAGCGCCACTACGAACCAAGAGACCCAGTACTTC.

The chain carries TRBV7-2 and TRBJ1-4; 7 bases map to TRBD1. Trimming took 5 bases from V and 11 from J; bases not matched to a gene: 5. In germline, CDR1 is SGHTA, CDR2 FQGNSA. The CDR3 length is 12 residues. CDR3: CASSPPRGKLFF. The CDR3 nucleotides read TGTGCCAGCAGCCCCCCCAGGGGGAAACTGTTTTTT.

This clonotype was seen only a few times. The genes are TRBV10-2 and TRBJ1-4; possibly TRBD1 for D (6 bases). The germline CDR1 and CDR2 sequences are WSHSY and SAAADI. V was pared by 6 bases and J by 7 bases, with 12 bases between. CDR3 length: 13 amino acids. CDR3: CASRDSVVEKLFF. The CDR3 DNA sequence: TGCGCCAGCAGGGACAGCGTGGTTGAAAAACTGTTTTTT.

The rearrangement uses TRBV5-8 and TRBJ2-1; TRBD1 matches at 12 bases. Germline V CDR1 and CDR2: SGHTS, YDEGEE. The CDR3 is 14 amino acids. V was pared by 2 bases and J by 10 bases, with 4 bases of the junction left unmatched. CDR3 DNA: TGTGCCAGCAGCTTCCGGGACAGGGGGCGAGAGCAGTTCTTC. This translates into CASSFRDRGREQFF.

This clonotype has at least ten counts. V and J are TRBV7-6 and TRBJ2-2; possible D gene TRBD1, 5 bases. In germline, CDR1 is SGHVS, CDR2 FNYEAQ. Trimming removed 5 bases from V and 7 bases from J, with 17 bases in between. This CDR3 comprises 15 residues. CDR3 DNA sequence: TGTGCCAGCAGCCCTAGTCCAGGGTGGGGCGGGGAGCTGTTTTTT. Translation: CASSPSPGWGGELFF.